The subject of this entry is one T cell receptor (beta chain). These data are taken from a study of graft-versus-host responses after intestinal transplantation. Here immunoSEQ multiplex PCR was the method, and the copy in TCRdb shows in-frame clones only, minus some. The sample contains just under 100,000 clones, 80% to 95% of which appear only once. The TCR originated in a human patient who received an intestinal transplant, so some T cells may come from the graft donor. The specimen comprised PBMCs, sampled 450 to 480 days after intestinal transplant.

For the CDR3, the DNA is TGTGCCAGCAGCTACCTAGCGGGAGATACGCAGTATTTT. Protein sequence: CASSYLAGDTQYF. The rearrangement joins TRBV7-3 to TRBJ2-3; TRBD2 aligns across 8 bases. Germline V CDR1 and CDR2: SGHTA, FQGTGA. V lost 4 bases and J lost 5; bases outside the gene matches: 2. This CDR3 is built from 13 residues.